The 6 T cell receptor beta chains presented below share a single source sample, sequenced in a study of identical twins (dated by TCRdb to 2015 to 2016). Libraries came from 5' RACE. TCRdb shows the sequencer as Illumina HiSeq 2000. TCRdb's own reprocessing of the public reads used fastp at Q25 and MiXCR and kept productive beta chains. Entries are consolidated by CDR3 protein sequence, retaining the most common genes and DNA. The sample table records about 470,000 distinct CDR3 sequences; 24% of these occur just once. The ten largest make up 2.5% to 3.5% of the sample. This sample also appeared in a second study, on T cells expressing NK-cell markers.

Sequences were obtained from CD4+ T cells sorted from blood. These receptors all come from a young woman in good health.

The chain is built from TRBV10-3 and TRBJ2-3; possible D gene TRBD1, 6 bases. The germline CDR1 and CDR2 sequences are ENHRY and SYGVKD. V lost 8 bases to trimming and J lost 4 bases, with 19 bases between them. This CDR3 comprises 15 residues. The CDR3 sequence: CAIRATGSGSDTQYF. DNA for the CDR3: TGTGCCATCCGTGCCACAGGGAGTGGCTCAGATACGCAGTATTTT.

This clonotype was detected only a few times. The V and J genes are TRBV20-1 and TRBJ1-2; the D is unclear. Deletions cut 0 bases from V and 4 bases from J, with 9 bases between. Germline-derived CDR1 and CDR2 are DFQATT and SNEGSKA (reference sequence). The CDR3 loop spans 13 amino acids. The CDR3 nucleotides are TGCAGTGCTAGAGATCAGGCCATCTATGGCTACACCTTC. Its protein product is CSARDQAIYGYTF.

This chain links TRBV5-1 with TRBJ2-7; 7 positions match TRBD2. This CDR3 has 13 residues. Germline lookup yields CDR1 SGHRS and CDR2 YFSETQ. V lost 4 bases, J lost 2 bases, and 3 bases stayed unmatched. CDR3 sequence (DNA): TGCGCCAGCAGCCCCGGGACTACCTACGAGCAGTACTTC. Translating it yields CASSPGTTYEQYF. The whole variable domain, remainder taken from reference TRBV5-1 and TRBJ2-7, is KAGVTQTPRYLIKTRGQQVTLSCSPISGHRSVSWYQQTPGQGLQFLFEYFSETQRNKGNFPGRFSGRQFSNSRSEMNVSTLELGDSALYLCASSPGTTYEQYFGPGTRLTVT.

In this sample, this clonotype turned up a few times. The CDR3 loop is CASSWRGGPLAKNIQYF. DNA of the CDR3: TGTGCCAGCAGCTGGCGTGGGGGTCCACTAGCCAAAAACATTCAGTACTTC. This chain connects TRBV7-2 to TRBJ2-4, with D possibly being TRBD1 or TRBD2 (5 bases each). The CDR3 contains 17 residues. Germline V gene data show CDR1 as SGHTA and CDR2 as FQGNSA. The V and J ends lost 4 bases and 0 bases respectively, with 16 bases between them. Looking up the rest from reference TRBV7-2 and TRBJ2-4 gives the full variable domain: GAGVSQSPSNKVTEKGKDVELRCDPISGHTALYWYRQSLGQGLEFLIYFQGNSAPDKSGLPSDRFSAERTGGSVSTLTIQRTQQEDSAVYLCASSWRGGPLAKNIQYFGAGTRLSVL.

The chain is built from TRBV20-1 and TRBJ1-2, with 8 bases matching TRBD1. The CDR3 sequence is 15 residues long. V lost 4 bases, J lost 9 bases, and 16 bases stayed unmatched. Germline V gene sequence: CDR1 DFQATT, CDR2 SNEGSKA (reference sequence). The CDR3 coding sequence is TGCAGTGCTACTACCCCGGGACAGGCCCCCGTTCGCTACACCTTC. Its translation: CSATTPGQAPVRYTF.

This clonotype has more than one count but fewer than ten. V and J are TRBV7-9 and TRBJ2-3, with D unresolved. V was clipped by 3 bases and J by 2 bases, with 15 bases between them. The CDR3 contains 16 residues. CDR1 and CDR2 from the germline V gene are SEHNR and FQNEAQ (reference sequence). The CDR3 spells CASSFHRRPNTDTQYF. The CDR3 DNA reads TGTGCCAGCAGCTTCCATCGGCGGCCTAACACAGATACGCAGTATTTT.